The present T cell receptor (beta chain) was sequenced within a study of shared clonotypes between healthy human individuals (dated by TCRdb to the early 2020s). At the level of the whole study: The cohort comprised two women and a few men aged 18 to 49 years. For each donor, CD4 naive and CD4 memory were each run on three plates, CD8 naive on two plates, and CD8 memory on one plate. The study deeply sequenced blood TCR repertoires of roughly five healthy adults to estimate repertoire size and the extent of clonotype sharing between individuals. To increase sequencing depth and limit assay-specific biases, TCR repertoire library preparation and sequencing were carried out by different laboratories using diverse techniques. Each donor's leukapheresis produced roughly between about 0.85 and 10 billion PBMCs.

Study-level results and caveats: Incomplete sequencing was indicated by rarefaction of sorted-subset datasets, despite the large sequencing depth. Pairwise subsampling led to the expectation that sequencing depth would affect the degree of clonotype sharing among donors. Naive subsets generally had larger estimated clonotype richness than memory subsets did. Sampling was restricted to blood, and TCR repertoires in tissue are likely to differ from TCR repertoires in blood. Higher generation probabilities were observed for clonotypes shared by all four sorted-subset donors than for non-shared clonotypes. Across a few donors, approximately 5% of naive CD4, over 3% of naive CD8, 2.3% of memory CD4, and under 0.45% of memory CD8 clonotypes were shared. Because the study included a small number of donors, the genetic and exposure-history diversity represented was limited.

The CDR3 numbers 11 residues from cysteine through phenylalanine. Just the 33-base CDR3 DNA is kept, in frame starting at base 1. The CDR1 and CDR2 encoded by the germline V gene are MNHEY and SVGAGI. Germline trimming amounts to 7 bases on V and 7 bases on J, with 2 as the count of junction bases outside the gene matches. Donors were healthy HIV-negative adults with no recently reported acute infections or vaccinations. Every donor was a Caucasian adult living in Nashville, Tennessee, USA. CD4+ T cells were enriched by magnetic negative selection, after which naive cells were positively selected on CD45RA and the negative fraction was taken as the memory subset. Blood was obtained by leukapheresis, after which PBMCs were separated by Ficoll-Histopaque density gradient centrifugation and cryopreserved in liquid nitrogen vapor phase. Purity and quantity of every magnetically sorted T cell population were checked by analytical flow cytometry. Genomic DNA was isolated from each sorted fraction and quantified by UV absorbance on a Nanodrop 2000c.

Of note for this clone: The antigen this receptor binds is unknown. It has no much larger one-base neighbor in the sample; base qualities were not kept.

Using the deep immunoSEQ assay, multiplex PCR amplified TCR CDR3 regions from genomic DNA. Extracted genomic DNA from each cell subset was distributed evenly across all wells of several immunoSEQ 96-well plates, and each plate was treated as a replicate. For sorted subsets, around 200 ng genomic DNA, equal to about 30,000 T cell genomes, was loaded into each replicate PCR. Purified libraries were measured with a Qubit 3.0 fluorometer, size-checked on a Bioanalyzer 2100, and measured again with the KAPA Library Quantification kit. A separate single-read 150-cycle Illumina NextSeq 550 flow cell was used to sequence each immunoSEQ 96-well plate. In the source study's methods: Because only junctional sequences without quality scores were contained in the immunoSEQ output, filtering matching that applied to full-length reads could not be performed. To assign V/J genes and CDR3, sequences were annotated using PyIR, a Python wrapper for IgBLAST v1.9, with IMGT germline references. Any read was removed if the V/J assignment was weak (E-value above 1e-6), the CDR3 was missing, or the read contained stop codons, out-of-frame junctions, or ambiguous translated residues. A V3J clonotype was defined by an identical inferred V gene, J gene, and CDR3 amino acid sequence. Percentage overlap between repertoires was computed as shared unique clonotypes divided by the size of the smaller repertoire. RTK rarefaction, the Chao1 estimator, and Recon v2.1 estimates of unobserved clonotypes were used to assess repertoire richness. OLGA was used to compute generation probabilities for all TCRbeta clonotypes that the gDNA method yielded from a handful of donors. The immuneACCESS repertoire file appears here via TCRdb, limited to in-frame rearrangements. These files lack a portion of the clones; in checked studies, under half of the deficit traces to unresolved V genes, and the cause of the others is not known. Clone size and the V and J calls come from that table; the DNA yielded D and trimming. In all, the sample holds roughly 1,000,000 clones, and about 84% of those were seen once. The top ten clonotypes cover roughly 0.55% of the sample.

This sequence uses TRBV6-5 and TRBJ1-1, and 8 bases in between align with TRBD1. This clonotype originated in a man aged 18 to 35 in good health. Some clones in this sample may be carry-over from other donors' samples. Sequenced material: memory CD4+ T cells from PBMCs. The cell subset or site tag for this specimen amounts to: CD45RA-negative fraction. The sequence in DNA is TGTGCCAGCACAGGGGGCATTGAAGCTTTCTTT. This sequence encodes CASTGGIEAFF.